This T cell receptor beta chain is from a study of blood T cell repertoires in COVID-19. The wider study: COVID-19 samples, acute and convalescent, were from the United States, Italy and Spain. From T cells, B-cell-depleted T cells, or PBMCs came the material, which was cDNA or gDNA.

Up to 2 weeks before entering the study, exposed participants had met a COVID-19 case. This CDR3 comprises 15 residues. V shed 0 bases and J shed 6 bases, with 13 bases lying between them. Per the germline V gene, CDR1 is SGHRS and CDR2 is YFSETQ. Authors' data handling: Reference gene primer amplification gave nucleated cell count estimates. Data came from immunoSEQ multiplex PCR; TCRdb stores just in-frame clones and leaves some out. V, J and clone size reflect that table, while D and trimming were determined from the DNA. The table records roughly 240,000 clones, about four fifths of them present only once.

The chain is built from TRBV5-1 and TRBJ2-1; maybe TRBD1 (5 bases). This sequence was found in a middle-aged woman who had been exposed to COVID-19. Sequenced material: PBMCs or T cells enriched from blood (not recorded which). This CDR3 is CASSLGQSLGNEQFF. DNA of the CDR3: TGCGCCAGCAGCTTGGGACAGTCCCTGGGCAATGAGCAGTTCTTC.